Listed below are T cell receptor beta chains from one sample, sequenced in a study of metastatic and nonmetastatic thyroid tumors. TCRdb reprocessed the PCR reads via MiXCR. Of 20,000 to 25,000 clones listed, 9.5% to 15% are singletons. Material: blood. The receptors here all came from a male donor with papillary thyroid cancer or a benign thyroid nodule (not recorded which). Some clones in this sample may be carry-over from other donors' samples. CDR3s leave out the opening cysteine and the closing phenylalanine or tryptophan. The D gene is left open where the match is weak.

CDR3,J,D,length,V
VSSQATRGNTESF,TRBJ1-1,-,13,TRBV4-1
ASSPPDGSYEQY,TRBJ2-7,-,12,TRBV11-2
ASSPTETYEQY,TRBJ2-7,-,11,TRBV19
ASSLLAIGRAMF,TRBJ2-1,TRBD2,12,TRBV5-1
ASSRDRGNTEAF,TRBJ1-1,TRBD1,12,TRBV2
ASTPTGGNYQPQH,TRBJ1-5,TRBD1,13,TRBV19
ASRSGTSGKYTDTQY,TRBJ2-3,TRBD2,15,TRBV6-2/TRBV6-3
ATDRSTNEKLF,TRBJ1-4,-,11,TRBV28
ASSPDRGRTDTQY,TRBJ2-3,TRBD1,13,TRBV18
AWSVALVLF,TRBJ2-1,-,9,TRBV30
ASSGDREQETQY,TRBJ2-5,TRBD1,12,TRBV5-4
ASSQDGYGYT,TRBJ1-2,-,10,TRBV12-3/TRBV12-4
ASSQEGRGSYEQY,TRBJ2-7,-,13,TRBV4-2
ASSFLGAPPYEQY,TRBJ2-7,-,13,TRBV27
ASSHPRGPQH,TRBJ1-5,-,10,TRBV11-2
AWTKVNTDTQY,TRBJ2-3,-,11,TRBV30
SARDREGAYNEQF,TRBJ2-1,TRBD2,13,TRBV20-1
ASSYSRGGRMNTEAF,TRBJ1-1,-,15,TRBV6-5
ASNAPGQGDEKLF,TRBJ1-4,TRBD1,13,TRBV2
ASSIDSRRAGEAF,TRBJ1-1,-,13,TRBV19
ASSMGFTSNQPQH,TRBJ1-5,-,13,TRBV19
ASSFGAGLARTLQF,TRBJ2-1,TRBD2,14,TRBV12-3/TRBV12-4
ASSAGTGGTDTQY,TRBJ2-3,TRBD1,13,TRBV6-4
ASSTSGSSYNEQF,TRBJ2-1,TRBD2,13,TRBV5-4
ASSLAASGTYEQY,TRBJ2-7,TRBD2,13,TRBV5-1
ASSQRQGRSNQPQH,TRBJ1-5,TRBD1,14,TRBV4-2
ASSLTFDNEQF,TRBJ2-1,-,11,TRBV27
SALTGTGDWGNQPQH,TRBJ1-5,TRBD1,15,TRBV20-1
SARDGRDFQEGTEAF,TRBJ1-1,-,15,TRBV20-1
ASSDTPNQPQH,TRBJ1-5,-,11,TRBV6-4
ASSDTPSRPQH,TRBJ1-5,-,11,TRBV19
ASSIGGLLGGDTQY,TRBJ2-3,-,14,TRBV19
SASPPFAQY,TRBJ2-5,-,9,TRBV20-1
ASSFRVGEVEAF,TRBJ1-1,-,12,TRBV12-3/TRBV12-4
AWSPGHTDTQY,TRBJ2-3,-,11,TRBV30
ASVPTGAGPYGYT,TRBJ1-2,-,13,TRBV27
ASSPWTGRDEQY,TRBJ2-7,TRBD1,12,TRBV9
ASSRGLAGFTYEQY,TRBJ2-7,TRBD2,14,TRBV12-3/TRBV12-4
ASSDIAGQNTEAF,TRBJ1-1,-,13,TRBV7-3
ASRRRVRGHSYEQY,TRBJ2-7,-,14,TRBV28
ASNFGPRYEQY,TRBJ2-7,-,11,TRBV6-1
ASSQDRGYNEQF,TRBJ2-1,TRBD1,12,TRBV6-1
SALGQGRGNSPLH,TRBJ1-6,TRBD1,13,TRBV20-1
ASSPQVMVAKNIQY,TRBJ2-4,-,14,TRBV11-2
ASSSPGQGLEQY,TRBJ2-7,TRBD1,12,TRBV28
ASAQGGGEQF,TRBJ2-1,TRBD1,10,TRBV3-1
ASTLTSEGNTEAF,TRBJ1-1,-,13,TRBV6-2/TRBV6-3
ASSLGLLSTEAF,TRBJ1-1,-,12,TRBV7-2
ASSYDRATVGVLDYGYT,TRBJ1-2,-,17,TRBV6-6
ASSQASAGAGEQY,TRBJ2-7,TRBD2,13,TRBV4-1